The 4 T cell receptor beta chains below were found in one sample sequenced in a study of blood T cells in healthy people across ages. Alongside a J-beta primer mix, a sample-barcoded 5' primer served in a second PCR lasting about 6 to 12 cycles. In TCRdb, the 5' RACE reads were re-called with MiXCR into one record per CDR3 protein. The sample includes 780,000 or so distinct CDR3 sequences, roughly three fifths of them seen just once. Sequencing used blood. Receptors were obtained from a man in his forties or fifties in good health.

This clonotype was recorded only once. The chain is built from TRBV5-1 and TRBJ1-4, with unresolved D. V was cut by 0 bases and J by 5 bases, with 14 bases left in between. Looked up from germline, CDR1 is SGHRS and CDR2 is YFSETQ. The CDR3 has 16 residues. The CDR3 spells CASSLDRGIRNEKLFF. CDR3 in DNA: TGCGCCAGCAGCTTGGACAGAGGTATCAGGAATGAAAAACTGTTTTTT.

This chain uses TRBV9 with TRBJ1-2; possible D gene TRBD1, 5 bases. V was clipped by 3 bases and J by 8 bases, with 20 bases between them. CDR1 and CDR2 (germline): SGDLS, YYNGEE. The CDR3 has 15 residues. CDR3: CASSGGGGSMVGYTF. In DNA, the CDR3 is TGTGCCAGCAGCGGCGGCGGGGGGAGTATGGTCGGCTACACCTTC.

There are a few counts of this clonotype. The chain has TRBV14 and TRBJ2-5; TRBD2 matches 13 bases. The ends lost 1 base at V and 12 bases at J; junction bases unmatched: 11. This CDR3 has 16 residues. Per germline, CDR1 SGHDN and CDR2 FVKESK. The CDR3 nucleotides are TGTGCCAGCAGCCAAGGACTAGCGGGAGGTCCATACTCGAAGTACTTC. This sequence encodes CASSQGLAGGPYSKYF.

The V gene is TRBV6-2 or TRBV6-3, the J gene TRBJ2-1; TRBD2 matches 10 bases. The CDR3 is made up of 17 amino acids. Germline-derived CDR1 and CDR2 are MNHEY and SVGEGT. J was trimmed by 8 bases and V by 5 bases; bases with no gene match: 15. As DNA, the CDR3 is TGTGCCAGCAGTCTTCCGACTAGCGGGCAGAAGGGCGATGAGCAGTTCTTC. It yields the protein CASSLPTSGQKGDEQFF.